Listed here are 28 T cell receptor beta chains from one sample, sequenced in a study of blood T cell repertoires in COVID-19. Measured with immunoSEQ multiplex PCR; TCRdb has only the in-frame clones, and not every one. This table has roughly 300,000 clones, more than 85% appearing once. Sequencing was done on a sample of peripheral blood. Source of these receptors: a woman aged 25 to 45 with COVID-19, enrolled during active disease.

V usage is TRBV5-8 and J usage is TRBJ2-6, with a tentative D call TRBD1 (6 bases). Germline V gene lookup returns CDR1 SGHTS and CDR2 YDEGEE. The CDR3 totals 18 residues. Trimming shortened V by 0 bases and J by 4 bases, and 17 bases separated the two germline ends. The CDR3: CASSLGIGGITGANVLTF. DNA of the CDR3: TGTGCCAGCAGCTTGGGTATAGGGGGAATCACCGGGGCCAACGTCCTGACTTTC.

This clone was seen only once. The V call is TRBV7-3, the J call TRBJ2-1; TRBD2 matches at 8 bases. This CDR3 contains 18 residues. V trimming: 1 base; J trimming: 5 bases; junction bases outside the gene matches: 13. Germline V gives CDR1 SGHTA, CDR2 FQGTGA. This CDR3 reads CASSLKWVSGSIHNEQFF. For the CDR3, the DNA is TGTGCCAGCAGCTTAAAATGGGTGAGCGGGAGTATCCACAATGAGCAGTTCTTC.

This sequence joins TRBV6-6 and TRBJ1-1; 8 bases align to TRBD1. The germline V gene encodes CDR1 MNHNY and CDR2 SVGAGI (reference sequence). This CDR3 is 15 amino acids long. V gave up 0 bases and J gave up 2 bases; unmatched junction bases: 2. The CDR3: CASSYSDRANTEAFF. As DNA, the CDR3 is TGTGCCAGCAGTTACTCGGACAGGGCAAACACTGAAGCTTTCTTT.

This chain uses TRBV19 with TRBJ2-2; 12 bases fit TRBD2. J lost 1 base, V lost 10 bases, and 22 bases had no gene match. This CDR3 is 21 amino acids long. Germline lookup yields CDR1 LNHDA and CDR2 SQIVND (reference sequence). For the CDR3, the DNA is TGTGCCACTTCCCCTAGCGGGAGGGCCTTATCTTTCCTGCAGAACACCGGGGAGCTGTTTTTT. It is translated as CATSPSGRALSFLQNTGELFF. The full variable domain, with the rest looked up from reference TRBV19 and TRBJ2-2, is DGGITQSPKYLFRKEGQNVTLSCEQNLNHDAMYWYRQDPGQGLRLIYYSQIVNDFQKGDIAEGYSVSREKKESFPLTVTSAQKNPTAFYLCATSPSGRALSFLQNTGELFFGEGSRLTVL.

V is TRBV4-1 and J is TRBJ2-2, with TRBD2 matching 15 bases. With 4 bases clipped from V and 0 bases from J, the junction kept 9 bases outside the gene matches. Germline V gene lookup returns CDR1 MGHRA and CDR2 YSYEKL. The CDR3 consists of 20 residues. The chain's CDR3 is CASSLGGLAGGDANTGELFF. The CDR3 DNA reads TGCGCCAGCAGCCTCGGGGGACTAGCGGGAGGTGACGCGAACACCGGGGAGCTGTTTTTT.

V usage is TRBV7-8 and J usage is TRBJ2-7, with 7 bases aligning to TRBD1. Germline loops: CDR1 SGHVS, CDR2 FQNEAQ. This CDR3 comprises 15 residues. The V segment lost 4 bases and the J segment 2 bases; nucleotides outside the gene matches: 8. The CDR3 spells CASSSDRVAAYEQYF. For the CDR3, the DNA is TGTGCCAGCAGCTCTGACAGGGTGGCAGCCTACGAGCAGTACTTC.

This chain connects TRBV5-1 to TRBJ2-3; TRBD1 matches 8 bases. V lost 2 bases and J lost 4; bases outside the gene matches: 6. The germline V gene has CDR1 SGHRS and CDR2 YFSETQ. The CDR3 totals 15 residues. CDR3 in DNA: TGCGCCAGCAGCTTAGGACAGGGTGTCTCAGATACGCAGTATTTT. Its translation is CASSLGQGVSDTQYF.

The chain couples TRBV7-9 to TRBJ2-3, with 11 bases matching TRBD2. Trimming took 4 bases from V and 2 from J; bases not matched to a gene: 5. The CDR3 loop spans 16 amino acids. Germline CDR1 and CDR2: SEHNR and FQNEAQ (reference sequence). The CDR3 sequence is CASSSRLAGPTDTQYF. The CDR3, as DNA: TGTGCCAGCAGCTCCAGACTAGCGGGGCCCACAGATACGCAGTATTTT.

The chain employs TRBV27 and TRBJ1-6, with 8 bases matching TRBD1. The junction had 10 bases not matched to a gene; V was cut back by 5 bases and J by 10 bases. This CDR3 spans 15 amino acids. Germline V gives CDR1 MNHEY, CDR2 SMNVEV (reference sequence). For the CDR3, the DNA is TGTGCCAGCAGTATCCTGACAGGGGTTGGATCACCCCTCCACTTT. Its translation: CASSILTGVGSPLHF.

Remarks on this clone: The identical CDR3 is also encoded by other nucleotide sequences in the sample. V gene TRBV29-1 combines with J gene TRBJ1-3; D gene uncertain. V was clipped by 3 bases and J by 0 bases, with 6 bases between them. Germline V CDR1 and CDR2: SQVTM, ANQGSEA. The CDR3 has 13 amino acids. The CDR3 sequence: CSVEVSSGNTIYF. In DNA form, the CDR3 reads TGCAGCGTTGAGGTTAGCTCTGGAAACACCATATATTTT.

This chain connects TRBV11-2 to TRBJ2-7; D remains unclear. Germline assignment: CDR1 SGHAT and CDR2 FQNNGV. V lost 1 base, J lost 0 bases, and 10 bases lay in between. The CDR3 spans 15 residues. CDR3 sequence reads: CASSLGSGISYEQYF. As DNA, the CDR3 is TGTGCCAGCAGCTTAGGGTCAGGTATCTCCTACGAGCAGTACTTC. Full variable domain (remainder filled in from reference TRBV11-2 and TRBJ2-7): EAGVAQSPRYKIIEKRQSVAFWCNPISGHATLYWYQQILGQGPKLLIQFQNNGVVDDSQLPKDRFSAERLKGVDSTLKIQPAKLEDSAVYLCASSLGSGISYEQYFGPGTRLTVT.

The chain has TRBV6-5 and TRBJ2-7; 9 bases align to TRBD1. V trimming: 6 bases; J trimming: 2 bases; junction bases outside the gene matches: 5. CDR1 and CDR2 from the germline V gene are MNHEY and SVGAGI. The CDR3 length is 14 residues. The CDR3 region has the DNA TGTGCCAGCAGCCGGACAGGGGCTACCTACGAGCAGTACTTC. Translating gives CASSRTGATYEQYF.

The rearrangement links TRBV29-1 to TRBJ2-7, with 7 bases lining up with TRBD1. This CDR3 has 13 amino acids. The germline V gene encodes CDR1 SQVTM and CDR2 ANQGSEA. V shed 2 bases and J 4 bases; nucleotides not matched to a gene: 5. The CDR3 here is CSVESTGEYEQYF. In DNA form, the CDR3 reads TGCAGCGTTGAATCAACAGGGGAATACGAGCAGTACTTC.

The V call is TRBV6-6, the J call TRBJ2-2; 12 bases agree with TRBD2. CDR3 length: 16 residues. V lost 7 bases to trimming and J lost 4 bases; unmatched junction nucleotides: 7. CDR1 is MNHNY and CDR2 is SVGAGI in the germline V gene (reference sequence). CDR3 in amino acids: CASTPTSGRRTGELFF. The DNA for the CDR3 is TGTGCCAGCACTCCGACTAGCGGGAGACGCACCGGGGAGCTGTTTTTT.

This chain uses TRBV5-4 with TRBJ1-4, with D possibly being TRBD1 (6 bases). CDR1 is SGHNT, CDR2 YYREEE, per germline (reference sequence). The CDR3 runs to 17 residues. V dropped 0 bases and J dropped 7 bases, with 19 bases sitting between them. The CDR3 is CASSLAGMGAGTEKLFF. In nucleotides, the CDR3 is TGTGCCAGCAGCTTGGCCGGGATGGGGGCGGGTACTGAAAAACTGTTTTTT.

The V call is TRBV7-8, the J call TRBJ2-7, with TRBD1 matching over 8 bases. The germline V gene encodes CDR1 SGHVS and CDR2 FQNEAQ. This CDR3 spans 14 amino acids. V shed 7 bases and J 0 bases; nucleotides not matched to a gene: 5. The CDR3 here is CASTGTGDSYEQYF. The DNA of the CDR3 is TGTGCCAGCACCGGGACAGGCGACTCCTACGAGCAGTACTTC. Complete variable domain (other parts from reference TRBV7-8 and TRBJ2-7): GAGVSQSPRYKVAKRGQDVALRCDPISGHVSLFWYQQALGQGPEFLTYFQNEAQLDKSGLPSDRFFAERPEGSVSTLKIQRTQQEDSAVYLCASTGTGDSYEQYFGPGTRLTVT.

V and J are TRBV29-1 and TRBJ1-1; 7 bases fit TRBD1. Germline loops: CDR1 SQVTM, CDR2 ANQGSEA. V lost 5 bases to trimming and J lost 8 bases; unmatched junction nucleotides: 8. CDR3 length: 12 residues. CDR3: CSVPEGAAEAFF. The CDR3 region has the DNA TGCAGCGTTCCGGAGGGGGCAGCGGAAGCTTTCTTT.

The gene calls are TRBV19 and TRBJ1-3; TRBD1 is a possible D gene (5 bases). The CDR3 is 15 residues long. Germline values: CDR1 LNHDA, CDR2 SQIVND (reference sequence). Trimming pared 5 bases from V and 0 bases from J, leaving 11 bases between. The DNA for the CDR3 is TGTGCCAGTAGTTCGGAGGGGAGCTCTGGAAACACCATATATTTT. The encoded protein is CASSSEGSSGNTIYF.

This clone showed up just once. The CDR3 DNA reads as TGTGCCAGCAGTTGGGGGGATGGGGGAAGAGGGGAGACCCAGTACTTC. This gives the protein CASSWGDGGRGETQYF. The V and J genes are TRBV27 and TRBJ2-5; possible D gene TRBD2, 6 bases. Germline CDR1 is MNHEY and CDR2 is SMNVEV (reference sequence). Between the trimmed V and J ends, which lost 4 bases and 5 bases, there was a span of 20 bases. The CDR3 sequence is 16 residues long.

The gene calls are TRBV5-1 and TRBJ1-3, with 8 bases lining up with TRBD1. The V and J ends lost 3 bases and 0 bases, in that order; junction bases with no gene match: 8. The CDR3 consists of 17 residues. From germline, CDR1 is SGHRS and CDR2 YFSETQ. The CDR3 region is CASSSSGTGYSGNTIYF. CDR3 nucleotides: TGCGCCAGCAGCTCCTCCGGGACAGGTTACTCTGGAAACACCATATATTTT.

The V and J genes are TRBV7-9 and TRBJ2-7, with 10 bases fitting TRBD1. The CDR3 consists of 13 residues. Germline V gene sequence: CDR1 SEHNR, CDR2 FQNEAQ (reference sequence). V shed 8 bases, J shed 9 bases, and the junction held 10 bases outside the gene matches. This chain's CDR3 is CASQTGTGARQYF. CDR3 nucleotides: TGTGCCAGCCAAACCGGGACAGGGGCCCGGCAGTACTTC. Full variable domain (missing parts from reference TRBV7-9 and TRBJ2-7): DTGVSQNPRHKITKRGQNVTFRCDPISEHNRLYWYRQTLGQGPEFLTYFQNEAQLEKSRLLSDRFSAERPKGSFSTLEIQRTEQGDSAMYLCASQTGTGARQYFGPGTRLTVT.

The chain combines TRBV5-1 with TRBJ2-1, with TRBD2 matching 13 bases. The CDR3 length is 15 residues. With V trimmed by 6 bases and J by 8 bases, 8 bases remained unmatched. Germline assignment: CDR1 SGHRS and CDR2 YFSETQ. CDR3 in DNA: TGCGCCAGCACCAAACTAGCGGGAGGGCCGGATGAGCAGTTCTTC. It translates to CASTKLAGGPDEQFF.

With regard to this clone: The sample holds other DNA sequences that translate to the same CDR3. V and J are TRBV11-3 and TRBJ2-3; 11 bases line up with TRBD2. Looked up from germline, CDR1 is SGHNT and CDR2 is YENEEA. V was pared by 5 bases and J by 0 bases, with 4 bases of the junction left unmatched. The CDR3 runs to 16 residues. CDR3 amino acids: CASSLRLAGSTDTQYF. The DNA for the CDR3 is TGTGCCAGCAGCCTTCGACTAGCGGGGAGCACAGATACGCAGTATTTT.

The V and J genes are TRBV11-2 and TRBJ2-3; weak D call: TRBD1 (5 bases). This CDR3 has 16 residues. V lost 4 bases to trimming and J lost 0 bases, with 14 bases between them. Germline CDR1 reads SGHAT; CDR2 reads FQNNGV. CDR3 residues: CASSSDRTHSTDTQYF. For the CDR3, the DNA is TGTGCCAGCAGCTCCGACAGAACTCATAGCACAGATACGCAGTATTTT.

V usage is TRBV11-2 and J usage is TRBJ1-3; D is uncertain. CDR3 length: 12 amino acids. Germline CDR1 is SGHAT and CDR2 is FQNNGV. V was cut by 0 bases and J by 10 bases, with 7 bases left in between. The CDR3 DNA reads TGTGCCAGCAGCTTAGATGGGAGAACCATATATTTT. Its translation is CASSLDGRTIYF. Drawing the rest from reference TRBV11-2 and TRBJ1-3, the complete variable domain is EAGVAQSPRYKIIEKRQSVAFWCNPISGHATLYWYQQILGQGPKLLIQFQNNGVVDDSQLPKDRFSAERLKGVDSTLKIQPAKLEDSAVYLCASSLDGRTIYFGEGSWLTVV.

Only a few counts were recorded for this clone. V is TRBV2 and J is TRBJ1-5; D possibly corresponds to TRBD1 (6 bases). Deletions cut 5 bases from V and 5 bases from J, with 16 bases between. The CDR3 sequence is 15 residues long. The germline V gene has CDR1 SNHLY and CDR2 FYNNEI. CDR3: CASSTSTGGHQPQHF. In nucleotides, the CDR3 is TGTGCCAGCAGTACCTCGACAGGCGGTCATCAGCCCCAGCATTTT. The variable domain in full, with the rest retrieved from reference TRBV2 and TRBJ1-5, is EPEVTQTPSHQVTQMGQEVILRCVPISNHLYFYWYRQILGQKVEFLVSFYNNEISEKSEIFDDQFSVERPDGSNFTLKIRSTKLEDSAMYFCASSTSTGGHQPQHFGDGTRLSIL.

This sequence joins TRBV24-1 and TRBJ2-6, with a weak D call TRBD2 (5 bases). The V end was cut by 3 bases, the J end by 0 bases, with 8 bases between. The V gene's germline CDR1 is KGHDR and CDR2 SFDVKD. This CDR3 is built from 16 residues. The CDR3 region is CATSDPGFSGANVLTF. The CDR3 nucleotides are TGTGCCACCAGTGATCCGGGGTTCTCTGGGGCCAACGTCCTGACTTTC.

J is TRBJ2-3 and V is TRBV19; no clear D gene. The CDR3 totals 15 residues. Between the trimmed V and J ends, which lost 0 bases and 2 bases, there was a span of 9 bases. The germline CDR1 and CDR2 sequences are LNHDA and SQIVND (reference sequence). CDR3 nucleotides: TGTGCCAGTAGTATAGATCGTGCGCCCACAGATACGCAGTATTTT. It specifies CASSIDRAPTDTQYF.